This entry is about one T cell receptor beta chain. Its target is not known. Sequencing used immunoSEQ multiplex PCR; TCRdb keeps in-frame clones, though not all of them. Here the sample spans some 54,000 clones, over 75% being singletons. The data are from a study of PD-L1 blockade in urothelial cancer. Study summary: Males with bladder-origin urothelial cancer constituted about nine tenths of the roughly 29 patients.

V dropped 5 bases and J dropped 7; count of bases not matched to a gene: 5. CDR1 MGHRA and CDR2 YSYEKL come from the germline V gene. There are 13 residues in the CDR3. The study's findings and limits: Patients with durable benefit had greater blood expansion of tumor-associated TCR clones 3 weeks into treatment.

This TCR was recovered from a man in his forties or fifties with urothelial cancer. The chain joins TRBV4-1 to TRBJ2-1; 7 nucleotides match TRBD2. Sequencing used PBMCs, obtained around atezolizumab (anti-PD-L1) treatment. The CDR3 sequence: CASSRGLRNEQFF. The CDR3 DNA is TGCGCCAGCAGCAGGGGACTAAGAAATGAGCAGTTCTTC.